The next 21 T cell receptor beta chains were all read from a single sample in a study of PD-1 blockade in classical Hodgkin lymphoma. Every one of the patients relapsed after autologous stem cell transplantation (brentuximab vedotin exposure was variable). Assay: immunoSEQ multiplex PCR; the TCRdb copy retains only in-frame clones and omits some. The data hold tens of thousands of clones, with roughly 80% observed a single time. This material consisted of peripheral blood mononuclear cells (PBMCs), taken at baseline. The receptors were gathered from a human donor with classical Hodgkin lymphoma.

This clone has just a few counts. This chain joins TRBV25-1 and TRBJ1-2, with D hard to call. Germline loops: CDR1 MGHDK, CDR2 SYGVNS. V was pared by 5 bases and J by 7 bases, with 14 bases between. The CDR3 runs 13 residues. The CDR3 DNA reads TGTGCCAGCAGTACGACCCCCCTAACTGGCTACACCTTC. Its protein is CASSTTPLTGYTF.

This rearrangement joins TRBV4-1 to TRBJ2-5; a possible D gene is TRBD2 (5 bases). The germline V and J ends were trimmed by 0 bases and 4 bases, with 18 bases remaining between them. The germline V gene has CDR1 MGHRA and CDR2 YSYEKL. This CDR3 is built from 17 residues. DNA for the CDR3: TGCGCCAGCAGCCAAGACTCGGACCTTATGGGGAGAGAGACCCAGTACTTC. Translating gives CASSQDSDLMGRETQYF.

This chain joins TRBV7-9 and TRBJ1-1; no clear D. The CDR3 is 15 residues long. Germline assignment: CDR1 SEHNR and CDR2 FQNEAQ (reference sequence). Trimming stripped 5 bases from V and 0 bases from J, with 13 bases between. The DNA of the CDR3 is TGTGCCAGCAGCCTACTGGTCAGCGTGAACACTGAAGCTTTCTTT. It specifies CASSLLVSVNTEAFF.

The genes are TRBV28 and TRBJ2-1, with 9 bases identical to TRBD2. The V gene end was trimmed by 2 bases and the J gene end by 5 bases; junction bases not matched to a gene: 7. Germline values: CDR1 MDHEN, CDR2 SYDVKM. CDR3 length: 16 residues. This chain's CDR3 is CASSLDSGRMNNEQFF. The CDR3 DNA sequence: TGTGCCAGCAGTTTAGATAGCGGGAGAATGAACAATGAGCAGTTCTTC.

The chain uses TRBV4-3 and TRBJ1-2; D gene ambiguous. With 1 base removed from V and 3 bases from J, the gap between germline ends came to 9 bases. Germline-derived CDR1 and CDR2 are LGHNA and YSLEER. The CDR3 covers 14 residues. The CDR3 region has the DNA TGCGCCAGCAGCCAAGGATGGCGGGACTATGGCTACACCTTC. Its protein product is CASSQGWRDYGYTF.

The chain joins TRBV7-2 to TRBJ1-5, with no clear D. V lost 3 bases to trimming and J lost 5 bases, with 8 bases between them. Germline loops: CDR1 SGHTA, CDR2 FQGNSA. The CDR3 contains 13 residues. CDR3 residues: CASSLWRDQPQHF. CDR3 DNA: TGTGCCAGCAGCTTGTGGCGCGATCAGCCCCAGCATTTT.

This chain joins TRBV10-1 and TRBJ2-1; 9 positions agree with TRBD1. Germline lookup yields CDR1 WNHNN and CDR2 SYGVQD (reference sequence). There are 14 residues in the CDR3. V shed 8 bases and J 12 bases; nucleotides not matched to a gene: 14. The CDR3 nucleotides are TGCGCCAGCGGGGCCGGGACAGGGTACAATTCGCAGTTCTTC. It translates to CASGAGTGYNSQFF.

This clone was counted a single time. This CDR3 is CASSPEGGVRGYTF. DNA of the CDR3: TGTGCCAGCAGCCCCGAGGGAGGGGTCCGTGGCTACACCTTC. The chain employs TRBV27 and TRBJ1-2; the D gene is possibly TRBD1 (5 bases). Trimming shortened V by 6 bases and J by 7 bases, and 18 bases separated the two germline ends. This CDR3 has 14 amino acids. Germline CDR1 reads MNHEY; CDR2 reads SMNVEV (reference sequence).

The chain couples TRBV12-5 to TRBJ1-2; D not resolved. V dropped 2 bases and J dropped 0 bases, with 7 bases sitting between them. The CDR3 is 14 amino acids. Per the germline V gene, CDR1 is LGHNT and CDR2 is FRNRAP. CDR3 loop: CASGLLPANYGYTF. The DNA of the CDR3 is TGTGCTAGTGGTTTGCTGCCAGCTAACTATGGCTACACCTTC.

The chain is built from TRBV7-8 and TRBJ2-5, with D possibly TRBD2 on 5 matching bases. This CDR3 spans 15 amino acids. Germline V gene lookup returns CDR1 SGHVS and CDR2 FQNEAQ. V lost 2 bases to trimming and J lost 4 bases, with 14 bases between them. This CDR3 reads CASSLPRRLGETQYF. CDR3 bases: TGTGCCAGCAGCTTACCCCGGAGGTTAGGAGAGACCCAGTACTTC.

This clone was seen just once. The chain has TRBV7-9 and TRBJ1-2; possible D gene TRBD1, 5 bases. CDR3 length: 15 amino acids. CDR1 and CDR2 from the germline V gene are SEHNR and FQNEAQ (reference sequence). Trimming pared 5 bases from V and 5 bases from J, leaving 18 bases between. The CDR3 region has the DNA TGTGCCAGCAGCCTAAAGGGACCTGACGCTTATGGCTACACCTTC. Translating gives CASSLKGPDAYGYTF.

This chain uses TRBV7-8 with TRBJ2-1; 10 bases map to TRBD2. J was trimmed by 2 bases and V by 5 bases; bases with no gene match: 9. CDR1 is SGHVS and CDR2 is FQNEAQ in the germline V gene. This CDR3 is built from 17 residues. The chain's CDR3 is CASSLRTSGPAYNEQFF. CDR3 DNA sequence: TGTGCCAGCAGCCTGAGGACTAGCGGCCCTGCCTACAATGAGCAGTTCTTC.

DNA for the CDR3: TGCAGCGTCGCATTACTAGGGCCCGAGGCCTACGAGCAGTACTTC. This codes for CSVALLGPEAYEQYF. The V gene is TRBV29-1, the J gene TRBJ2-7; a weak D match, TRBD2 (5 bases). The V end lost 6 bases, the J end lost 2 bases, and 20 bases lay between the germline ends. The CDR3 length is 15 residues. Germline assignment: CDR1 SQVTM and CDR2 ANQGSEA.

This clone was observed at least ten times. V is TRBV7-6 and J is TRBJ2-7; 7 nucleotides match TRBD1. Trimming at V came to 4 bases and at J to 10 bases, leaving 10 bases not matched to a gene. This CDR3 contains 13 residues. From germline, CDR1 is SGHVS and CDR2 FNYEAQ. The CDR3: CASSSEQGSGQYF. In DNA form, the CDR3 reads TGTGCCAGCAGCTCTGAACAGGGGTCTGGACAGTACTTC. The complete variable domain, with remaining parts taken from reference TRBV7-6 and TRBJ2-7, reads GAGVSQSPRYKVTKRGQDVALRCDPISGHVSLYWYRQALGQGPEFLTYFNYEAQQDKSGLPNDRFSAERPEGSISTLTIQRTEQRDSAMYRCASSSEQGSGQYFGPGTRLTVT.

This clone was recorded a few times. V usage is TRBV11-3 and J usage is TRBJ1-5; D call uncertain. This CDR3 has 12 residues. In germline, CDR1 is SGHNT, CDR2 YENEEA. The germline V and J ends were trimmed by 9 bases and 8 bases, with 14 bases remaining between them. The CDR3, as DNA: TGTGCCAGGGGGAACCTGGCAGAGCCCCAGCATTTT. The encoded protein is CARGNLAEPQHF. Full variable domain (outside the CDR3, taken from reference TRBV11-3 and TRBJ1-5): EAGVVQSPRYKIIEKKQPVAFWCNPISGHNTLYWYLQNLGQGPELLIRYENEEAVDDSQLPKDRFSAERLKGVDSTLKIQPAELGDSAVYLCARGNLAEPQHFGDGTRLSIL.

This chain links TRBV11-2 with TRBJ2-3; D unresolved. This CDR3 comprises 13 residues. Germline V gene sequence: CDR1 SGHAT, CDR2 FQNNGV. V was pared by 6 bases and J by 5 bases, with 12 bases between. CDR3 in amino acids: CASSPRLVDTQYF. The CDR3 DNA follows: TGTGCCAGCAGTCCCCGGTTGGTAGATACGCAGTATTTT.

The chain links TRBV19 to TRBJ2-3, with 15 bases matching TRBD2. V shed 5 bases and J 4 bases; nucleotides not matched to a gene: 4. From germline, CDR1 is LNHDA and CDR2 SQIVND (reference sequence). The CDR3 runs 16 residues. This CDR3 reads CASSSRTSGRADTQYF. Written as DNA, the CDR3 is TGTGCCAGTAGTTCCCGGACTAGCGGGAGGGCAGATACGCAGTATTTT.

V is TRBV7-6 and J is TRBJ2-1; TRBD2 matches at 13 bases. Germline V gene data show CDR1 as SGHVS and CDR2 as FNYEAQ. V trimming: 3 bases; J trimming: 5 bases; junction bases outside the gene matches: 7. This CDR3 is built from 17 residues. Written as DNA, the CDR3 is TGTGCCAGCAGCTTCAGCCCGGGACTAGCGGGACACAATGAGCAGTTCTTC. Protein sequence: CASSFSPGLAGHNEQFF.

This chain connects TRBV27 to TRBJ2-7; TRBD2 matches 10 bases. The J segment lost 0 bases and the V segment lost 6 bases, leaving 5 bases of the junction unmatched. CDR1 and CDR2 (germline): MNHEY, SMNVEV (reference sequence). The CDR3 runs 15 residues. CDR3 sequence (DNA): TGTGCCAGCAGGCGTACTAGCGGGAACTCCTACGAGCAGTACTTC. As protein: CASRRTSGNSYEQYF.

This chain connects TRBV6-1 to TRBJ2-1; D is ambiguous. The ends were cut back, 1 base at V and 3 bases at J, with 10 bases in the middle. The V gene's germline CDR1 is MNHNS and CDR2 SASEGT. This CDR3 spans 15 amino acids. The CDR3, as DNA: TGTGCCAGCAGTGAAGACTACGCGAACTACAATGAGCAGTTCTTC. Translation: CASSEDYANYNEQFF.

The rearrangement joins TRBV6-5 to TRBJ2-7, with 8 bases lining up with TRBD1. V lost 0 bases and J lost 3; bases outside the gene matches: 7. CDR3 size: 16 residues. Looked up from germline, CDR1 is MNHEY and CDR2 is SVGAGI. CDR3 coding DNA: TGTGCCAGCAGTTACTCACCGGGACAGGATCTCTACGAGCAGTACTTC. Translating gives CASSYSPGQDLYEQYF.